This T cell receptor beta chain originates from a study of T cells in women clearing cervical HPV infection. Background on the study: Blood came at first lesion visit for cases, post-clearance for controls. Study conclusions and caveats: Associations may precede or follow infection; HPV-specific or memory T cells were not isolated. Each sample's T-cell count was unknown, possibly confounding richness.

Each participant carried one incident cervical HPV16 infection only. The data were produced by immunoSEQ multiplex PCR, yet TCRdb's version contains in-frame clones alone and is incomplete. The ten top clones account for under 8.5%, within a sample of approximately 35,000 clones. The CDR3 sequence is 15 residues long. The V gene end was trimmed by 6 bases and the J gene end by 6 bases; junction bases not matched to a gene: 12. Germline CDR1 SGHTA, CDR2 FQGNSA. A note on this clone: Its antigen remains unidentified. The read terminates 3 residues ahead of where the CDR3 ends, so the germline J gene completes it.

The receptor was derived from a woman aged 18 to 75 with a cervical HPV16 infection that either progressed to CIN3+ or cleared (not recorded which). The rearrangement joins TRBV7-2 to TRBJ2-7; TRBD2 aligns across 9 bases. The sequenced material came from blood buffy coat. Incomplete CDR3 DNA: TGTGCCAGCAGTCCTCCTGCTGCGGGGGGGCCCGAG. This gives the protein CASSPPAAGGPE. The entire CDR3 is CASSPPAAGGPEQYF. Combining the CDR3 with reference TRBV7-2 and TRBJ2-7 gives the whole variable domain GAGVSQSPSNKVTEKGKDVELRCDPISGHTALYWYRQSLGQGLEFLIYFQGNSAPDKSGLPSDRFSAERTGGSVSTLTIQRTQQEDSAVYLCASSPPAAGGPEQYFGPGTRLTVT.